This T cell receptor beta chain was identified in a study of Tregs in tolerant kidney transplant recipients. Overall study context: CD4+CD25+CD127- cells came from approximately three-day belatacept mixed lymphocyte reactions, some with roughly 5-day graft donor restimulation. General study results and limits: Nucleotide sequences could not be compared across some patients' samples due to primer changes. Findings come from small patient numbers and require larger validation.

About this clone itself: Its antigen is still unknown.

The CDR3 length is 13 residues. Looked up from germline, CDR1 is SGHRS and CDR2 is YFSETQ. The ends were cut back, 3 bases at V and 0 bases at J, with 3 bases in the middle. Sequencing was performed with immunoSEQ multiplex PCR; in TCRdb, only in-frame clones are kept and a portion is missing. The sample records around 6,000 clones, around 87% being singletons. The rearrangement uses TRBV5-1 and TRBJ1-4, with no clear D. The source of this sequence is a human patient who received a combined kidney and bone marrow transplant. The sample in question was Tregs from blood cultured with allogeneic cells, obtained before the transplant. Here the CDR3 reads CASSSATNEKLFF. CDR3 DNA sequence: TGCGCCAGCAGCTCCGCAACTAATGAAAAACTGTTTTTT.